Listed here is a single T cell receptor beta chain. The antigen remains undetermined. The germline V gene has CDR1 SQVTM and CDR2 ANQGSEA. Losses at the gene ends were 4 bases for V and 4 bases for J; bases not matched to a gene: 1. The CDR3 length is 13 residues. Sample-barcoded 5' priming and a J-beta primer mix drove a second PCR of about 6 to 12 cycles. TCRdb independently ran MiXCR on the 5' RACE reads; one entry per CDR3 protein. Here the sample spans 1.4 million or so distinct CDR3 sequences, about 45% being singletons. The sample is drawn from a study of blood T cells in healthy people across ages. Turning to the study itself: Capturing about one barcoded beta molecule per two T cells was achieved by template switching. Study-wide points: Per-million-T-cell TCR beta diversity fell roughly linearly with age.

The total RNA that was extracted per sample amounted to at least 5 micrograms. The receptor was derived from a woman between 18 and 29 years old in good health. The chain combines TRBV29-1 with TRBJ2-5; 12 nucleotides line up with TRBD2. Sequencing used blood. The CDR3 is CSVALAGGETQYF. The DNA of the CDR3 is TGCAGCGTTGCACTAGCGGGGGGAGAGACCCAGTACTTC.